This TCR beta chain originates from a study of Tregs in tolerant kidney transplant recipients. Study observations and caveats: Validation in larger populations is needed because few patients were studied. The most relevant donor-specific Treg TCRbeta repertoire apparently came from expansion with activated donor B cells. Biological reproducibility was not directly addressed, but technical replication error appeared minimal.

Some clones are missing from TCRdb's copy, which holds only in-frame ones; the method was immunoSEQ multiplex PCR. The table has roughly 250,000 clones, 65% to 85% seen once. Thawed PBMCs were FACS-sorted into unstimulated CD4+CD25+CD127- regulatory T cells, CD4+CD25- non-regulatory cells, CD4 and CD8 cells. On this clone itself: Its antigen is unknown.

This receptor was identified in a human donor in good health. The sequenced material came from CD4+ T cells from blood.

CDR3 amino acids: CASSLASRSYEQYF. DNA for the CDR3: TGCGCCAGCAGCCTCGCGAGCAGATCCTACGAGCAGTACTTC. The gene calls are TRBV4-1 and TRBJ2-7; D is undetermined. CDR1 and CDR2 from the germline V gene are MGHRA and YSYEKL. This CDR3 region has 14 residues. Trimming shortened V by 4 bases and J by 1 base, and 11 bases separated the two germline ends.